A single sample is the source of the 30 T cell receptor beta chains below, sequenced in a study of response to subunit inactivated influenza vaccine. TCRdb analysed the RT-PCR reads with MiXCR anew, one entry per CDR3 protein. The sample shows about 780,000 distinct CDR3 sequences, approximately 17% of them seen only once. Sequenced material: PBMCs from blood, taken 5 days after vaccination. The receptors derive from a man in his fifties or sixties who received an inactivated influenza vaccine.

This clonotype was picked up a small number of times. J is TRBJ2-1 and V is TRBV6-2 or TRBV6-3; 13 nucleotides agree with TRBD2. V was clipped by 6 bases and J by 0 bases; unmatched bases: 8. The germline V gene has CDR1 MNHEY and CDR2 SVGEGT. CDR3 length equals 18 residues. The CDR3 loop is CASRLGLAGASSYNEQFF. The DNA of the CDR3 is TGTGCCAGCAGACTCGGACTAGCGGGGGCCTCCTCCTACAATGAGCAGTTCTTC.

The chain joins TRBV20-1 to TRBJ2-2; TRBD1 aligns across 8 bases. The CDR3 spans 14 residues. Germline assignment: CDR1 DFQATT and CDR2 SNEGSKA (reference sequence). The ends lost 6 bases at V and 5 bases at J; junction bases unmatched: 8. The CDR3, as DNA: TGCAGTGCCACCTCGTGGACAGGGACCGGGGAGCTGTTTTTT. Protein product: CSATSWTGTGELFF.

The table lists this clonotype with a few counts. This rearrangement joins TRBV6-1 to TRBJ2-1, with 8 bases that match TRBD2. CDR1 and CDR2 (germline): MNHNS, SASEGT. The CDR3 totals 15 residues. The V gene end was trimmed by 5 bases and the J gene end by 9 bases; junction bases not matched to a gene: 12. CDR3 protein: CASSPGLAGWVEQFF. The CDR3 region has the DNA TGTGCCAGCAGTCCCGGTTTAGCGGGATGGGTTGAGCAGTTCTTC.

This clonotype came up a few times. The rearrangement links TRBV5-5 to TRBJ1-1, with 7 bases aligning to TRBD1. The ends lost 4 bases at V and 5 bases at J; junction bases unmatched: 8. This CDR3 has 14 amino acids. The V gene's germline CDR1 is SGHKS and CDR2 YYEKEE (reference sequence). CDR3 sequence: CASSQQGRRTEAFF. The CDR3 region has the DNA TGTGCCAGCAGCCAACAGGGGAGACGGACTGAAGCTTTCTTT.

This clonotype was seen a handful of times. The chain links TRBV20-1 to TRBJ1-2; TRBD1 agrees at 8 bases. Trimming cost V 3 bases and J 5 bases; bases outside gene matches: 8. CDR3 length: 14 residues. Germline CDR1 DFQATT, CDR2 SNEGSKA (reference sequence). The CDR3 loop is CSASSGGVGYGYTF. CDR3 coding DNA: TGCAGTGCTAGCTCAGGGGGCGTTGGGTATGGCTACACCTTC.

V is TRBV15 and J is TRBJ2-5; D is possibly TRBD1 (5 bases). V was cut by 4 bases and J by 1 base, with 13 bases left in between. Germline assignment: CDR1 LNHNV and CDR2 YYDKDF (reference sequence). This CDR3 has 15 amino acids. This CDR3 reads CATSKSRAFQETQYF. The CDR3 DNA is TGTGCCACCAGCAAGAGCAGGGCCTTCCAAGAGACCCAGTACTTC.

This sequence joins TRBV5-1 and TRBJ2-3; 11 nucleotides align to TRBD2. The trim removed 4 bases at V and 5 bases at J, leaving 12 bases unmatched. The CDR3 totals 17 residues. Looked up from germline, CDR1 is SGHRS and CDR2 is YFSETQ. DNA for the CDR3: TGCGCCAGCAGCCCGGTGGGGCTAGCGGGGGGCTTAGATACGCAGTATTTT. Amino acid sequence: CASSPVGLAGGLDTQYF.

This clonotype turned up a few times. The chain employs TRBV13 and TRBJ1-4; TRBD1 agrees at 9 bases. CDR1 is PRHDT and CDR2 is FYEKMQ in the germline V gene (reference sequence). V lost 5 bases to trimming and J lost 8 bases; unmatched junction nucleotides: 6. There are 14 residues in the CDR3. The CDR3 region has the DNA TGTGCCAGCAGCCAACAGGGGGCGGGAGAAAAACTGTTTTTT. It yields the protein CASSQQGAGEKLFF.

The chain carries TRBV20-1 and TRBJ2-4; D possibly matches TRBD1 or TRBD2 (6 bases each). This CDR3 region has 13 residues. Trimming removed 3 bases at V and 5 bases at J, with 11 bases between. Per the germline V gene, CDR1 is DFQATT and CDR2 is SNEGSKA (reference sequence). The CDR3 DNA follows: TGCAGTGCTAGGTCCGGGGGCGAAAACATTCAGTACTTC. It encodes CSARSGGENIQYF.

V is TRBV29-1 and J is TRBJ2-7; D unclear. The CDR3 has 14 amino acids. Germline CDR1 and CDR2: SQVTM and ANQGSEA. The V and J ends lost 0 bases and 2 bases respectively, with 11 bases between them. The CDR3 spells CSVEDPSQPYEQYF. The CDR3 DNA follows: TGCAGCGTTGAAGATCCCAGCCAACCCTACGAGCAGTACTTC.

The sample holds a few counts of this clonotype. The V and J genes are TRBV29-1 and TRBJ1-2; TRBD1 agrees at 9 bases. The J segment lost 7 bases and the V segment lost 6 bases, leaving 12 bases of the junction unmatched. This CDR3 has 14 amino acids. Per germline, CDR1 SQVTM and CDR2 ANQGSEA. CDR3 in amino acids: CSVDTYRGRGGYTF. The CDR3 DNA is TGCAGCGTCGACACCTACAGGGGGCGCGGTGGCTACACCTTC.

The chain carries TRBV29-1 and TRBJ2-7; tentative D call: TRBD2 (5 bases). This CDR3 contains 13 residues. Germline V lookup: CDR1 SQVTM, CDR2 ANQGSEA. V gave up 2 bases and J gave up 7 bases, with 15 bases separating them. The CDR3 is CSVETWVGGEQYF. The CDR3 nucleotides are TGCAGCGTTGAAACATGGGTAGGCGGGGAGCAGTACTTC.

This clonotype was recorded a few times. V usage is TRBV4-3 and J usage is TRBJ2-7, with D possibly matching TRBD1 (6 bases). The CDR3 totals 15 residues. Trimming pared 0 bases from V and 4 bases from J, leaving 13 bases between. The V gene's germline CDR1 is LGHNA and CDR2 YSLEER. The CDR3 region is CASSQEGHLVYEQYF. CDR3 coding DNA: TGCGCCAGCAGCCAAGAGGGACACCTCGTTTACGAGCAGTACTTC.

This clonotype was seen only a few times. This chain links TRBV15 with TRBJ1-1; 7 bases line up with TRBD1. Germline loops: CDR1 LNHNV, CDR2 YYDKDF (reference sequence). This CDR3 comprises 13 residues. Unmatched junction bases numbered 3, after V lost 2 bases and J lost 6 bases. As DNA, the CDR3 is TGTGCCACCAGCAGACAGGGGGTTTCTGAAGCTTTCTTT. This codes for CATSRQGVSEAFF.

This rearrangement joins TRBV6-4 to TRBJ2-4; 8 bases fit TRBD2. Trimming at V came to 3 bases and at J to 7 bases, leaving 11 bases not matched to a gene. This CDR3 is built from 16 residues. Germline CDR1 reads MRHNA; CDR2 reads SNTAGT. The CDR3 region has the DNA TGTGCCAGCAGTGATTCCCATAGCGGCGGGGGGAACATTCAGTACTTC. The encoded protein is CASSDSHSGGGNIQYF.

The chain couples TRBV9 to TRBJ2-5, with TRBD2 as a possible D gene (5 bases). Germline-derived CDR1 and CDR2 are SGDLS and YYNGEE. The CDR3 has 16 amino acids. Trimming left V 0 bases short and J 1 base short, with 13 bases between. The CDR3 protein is CASSVGFSEGQETQYF. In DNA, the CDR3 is TGTGCCAGCAGCGTAGGGTTCAGCGAGGGCCAAGAGACCCAGTACTTC.

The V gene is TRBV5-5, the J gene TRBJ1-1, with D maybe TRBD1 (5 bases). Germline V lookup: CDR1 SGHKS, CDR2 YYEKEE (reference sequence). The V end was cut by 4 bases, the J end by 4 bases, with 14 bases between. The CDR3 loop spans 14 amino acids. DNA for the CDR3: TGTGCCAGCAGCCTGACGGCAGGGTTCACTGAAGCTTTCTTT. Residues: CASSLTAGFTEAFF. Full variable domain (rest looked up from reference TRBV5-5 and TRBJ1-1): DAGVTQSPTHLIKTRGQQVTLRCSPISGHKSVSWYQQVLGQGPQFIFQYYEKEERGRGNFPDRFSARQFPNYSSELNVNALLLGDSALYLCASSLTAGFTEAFFGQGTRLTVV.

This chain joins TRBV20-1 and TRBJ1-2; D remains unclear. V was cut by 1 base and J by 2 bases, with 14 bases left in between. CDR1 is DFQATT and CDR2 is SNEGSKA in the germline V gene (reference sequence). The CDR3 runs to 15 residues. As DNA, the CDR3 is TGCAGTGCTAGAGTACGGCAGCTTAGGAACTATGGCTACACCTTC. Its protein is CSARVRQLRNYGYTF.

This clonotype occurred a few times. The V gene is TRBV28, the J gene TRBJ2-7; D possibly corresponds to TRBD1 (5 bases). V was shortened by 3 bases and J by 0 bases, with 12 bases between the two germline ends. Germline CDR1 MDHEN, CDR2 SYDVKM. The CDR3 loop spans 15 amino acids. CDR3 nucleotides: TGTGCCAGCAGTTTTAGGACACTAAACTCCTACGAGCAGTACTTC. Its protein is CASSFRTLNSYEQYF.

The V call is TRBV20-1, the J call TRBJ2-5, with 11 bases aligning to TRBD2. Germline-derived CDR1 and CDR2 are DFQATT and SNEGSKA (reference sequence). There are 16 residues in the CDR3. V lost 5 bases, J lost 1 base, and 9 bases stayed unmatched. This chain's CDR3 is CSAGLAGGGAQETQYF. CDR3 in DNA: TGCAGTGCTGGACTAGCGGGTGGAGGGGCCCAAGAGACCCAGTACTTC.

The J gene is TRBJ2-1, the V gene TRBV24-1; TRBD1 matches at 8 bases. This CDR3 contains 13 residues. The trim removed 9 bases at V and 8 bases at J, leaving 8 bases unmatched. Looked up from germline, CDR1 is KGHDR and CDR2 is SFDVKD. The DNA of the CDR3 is TGTGCCACCGTCAGGGGGCCGGGGGATGAGCAGTTCTTC. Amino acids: CATVRGPGDEQFF.

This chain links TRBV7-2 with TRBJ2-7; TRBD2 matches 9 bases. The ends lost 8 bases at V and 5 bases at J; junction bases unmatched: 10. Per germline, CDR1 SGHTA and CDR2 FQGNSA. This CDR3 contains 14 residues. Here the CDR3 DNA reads TGTGCCAGCTCGAGTAGCGGGAGCGAAAACGAGCAGTACTTC. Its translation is CASSSSGSENEQYF. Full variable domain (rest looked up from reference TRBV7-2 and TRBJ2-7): GAGVSQSPSNKVTEKGKDVELRCDPISGHTALYWYRQSLGQGLEFLIYFQGNSAPDKSGLPSDRFSAERTGGSVSTLTIQRTQQEDSAVYLCASSSSGSENEQYFGPGTRLTVT.

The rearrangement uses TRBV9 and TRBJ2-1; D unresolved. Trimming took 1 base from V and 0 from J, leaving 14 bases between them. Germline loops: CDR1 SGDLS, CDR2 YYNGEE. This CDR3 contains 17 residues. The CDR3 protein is CASSVIPSSASYNEQFF. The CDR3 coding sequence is TGTGCCAGCAGCGTAATCCCAAGCAGCGCCTCCTACAATGAGCAGTTCTTC.

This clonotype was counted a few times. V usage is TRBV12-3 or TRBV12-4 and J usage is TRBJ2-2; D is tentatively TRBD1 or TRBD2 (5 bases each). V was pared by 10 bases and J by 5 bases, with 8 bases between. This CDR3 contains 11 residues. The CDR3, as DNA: TGTGCCACGGGGCGAACCGGGGAGCTGTTTTTT. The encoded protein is CATGRTGELFF.

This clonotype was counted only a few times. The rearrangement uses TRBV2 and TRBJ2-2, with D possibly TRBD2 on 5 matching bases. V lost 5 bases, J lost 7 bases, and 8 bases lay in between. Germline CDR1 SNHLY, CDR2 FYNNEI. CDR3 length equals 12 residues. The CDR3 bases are TGTGCCAGCAGTAATGGAGGCGGGGAGCTGTTTTTT. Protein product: CASSNGGGELFF.

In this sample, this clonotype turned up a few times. CDR3 nucleotides: TGTGCCAGCAGGGACAGGGGACCCCAAGAGACCCAGTACTTC. This translates into CASRDRGPQETQYF. V is TRBV7-9 and J is TRBJ2-5, with 9 nucleotides matching TRBD1. V dropped 6 bases and J dropped 1; count of bases not matched to a gene: 3. CDR1 is SEHNR and CDR2 is FQNEAQ in the germline V gene (reference sequence). CDR3 size: 14 residues.

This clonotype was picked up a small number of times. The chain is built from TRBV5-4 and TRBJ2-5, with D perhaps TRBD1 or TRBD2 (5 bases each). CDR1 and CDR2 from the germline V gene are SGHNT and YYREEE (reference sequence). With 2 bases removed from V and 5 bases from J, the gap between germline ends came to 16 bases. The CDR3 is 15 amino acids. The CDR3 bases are TGTGCCAGCAGCTTAGATTTGAGGGGAGAGGAGACCCAGTACTTC. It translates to CASSLDLRGEETQYF.

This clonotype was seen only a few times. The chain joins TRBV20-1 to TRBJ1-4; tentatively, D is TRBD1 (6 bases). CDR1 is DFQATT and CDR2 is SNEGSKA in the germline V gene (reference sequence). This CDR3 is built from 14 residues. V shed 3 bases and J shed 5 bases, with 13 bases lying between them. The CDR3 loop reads CSASGGALNEKLFF. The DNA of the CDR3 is TGCAGTGCTAGCGGGGGGGCCCTAAATGAAAAACTGTTTTTT.

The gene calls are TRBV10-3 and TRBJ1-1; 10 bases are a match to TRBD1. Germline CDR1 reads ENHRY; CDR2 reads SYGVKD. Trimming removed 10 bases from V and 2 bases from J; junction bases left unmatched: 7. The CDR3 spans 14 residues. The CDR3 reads CASRGTGDNTEAFF. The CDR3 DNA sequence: TGTGCCAGTCGCGGGACAGGGGACAACACTGAAGCTTTCTTT.

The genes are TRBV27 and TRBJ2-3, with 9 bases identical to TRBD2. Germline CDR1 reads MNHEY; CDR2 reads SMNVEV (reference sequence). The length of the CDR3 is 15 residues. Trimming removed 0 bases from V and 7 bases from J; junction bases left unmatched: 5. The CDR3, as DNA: TGTGCCAGCAGTTTATCGACTAGCGGTCGGCATACGCAGTATTTT. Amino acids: CASSLSTSGRHTQYF.